The 6 T cell receptor beta chains below all came from one sample that was sequenced in a study of blood T cell repertoires in COVID-19. Repertoires were generated with immunoSEQ multiplex PCR, while TCRdb's copy carries only in-frame clones and drops some. The table has about 260,000 clones, 82% seen once. Specimen: peripheral blood. The receptors shown here come from a woman older than 75 with acute or convalescent COVID-19.

This clone came up once. This chain links TRBV18 with TRBJ1-6, with D possibly being TRBD1 (5 bases). CDR1 and CDR2 (germline): KGHSH, LQKENI. The CDR3 has 17 residues. Trimming shortened V by 1 base and J by 0 bases, and 10 bases separated the two germline ends. The CDR3 DNA reads as TGTGCCAGCTCACCACGACAGCAAGACTCCTATAATTCACCCCTCCACTTT. Protein: CASSPRQQDSYNSPLHF.

The gene calls are TRBV18 and TRBJ1-2; 9 nucleotides match TRBD1. Losses at the gene ends were 1 base for V and 6 bases for J; bases not matched to a gene: 3. The CDR3 sequence is 14 residues long. The germline V gene encodes CDR1 KGHSH and CDR2 LQKENI. CDR3 residues: CASSPLDRGNGYTF. In nucleotides, the CDR3 is TGTGCCAGCTCACCACTCGACAGGGGGAATGGCTACACCTTC.

The CDR3 spells CSAGLVYEQYF. In DNA, the CDR3 is TGCAGTGCTGGACTGGTCTACGAGCAGTACTTC. The chain carries TRBV20-1 and TRBJ2-7; TRBD2 is a possible D gene (5 bases). V was shortened by 5 bases and J by 3 bases, with 8 bases between the two germline ends. The CDR3 totals 11 residues. CDR1 and CDR2 from the germline V gene are DFQATT and SNEGSKA (reference sequence).

V gene TRBV19 combines with J gene TRBJ2-1, with 9 bases fitting TRBD1. This CDR3 comprises 16 residues. CDR1 is LNHDA and CDR2 is SQIVND in the germline V gene (reference sequence). J was trimmed by 0 bases and V by 3 bases; bases with no gene match: 3. The CDR3 sequence: CASSILQGASYNEQFF. DNA of the CDR3: TGTGCCAGTAGTATTTTACAGGGGGCCTCCTACAATGAGCAGTTCTTC.

This chain uses TRBV19 with TRBJ2-7, with 11 bases that match TRBD1. Germline CDR1 LNHDA, CDR2 SQIVND (reference sequence). The CDR3 consists of 14 residues. Losses at the gene ends were 5 bases for V and 5 bases for J; bases not matched to a gene: 5. As DNA, the CDR3 is TGTGCCAGTAGTCCAGGACAGGGGGCGAACGAGCAGTACTTC. Translated: CASSPGQGANEQYF. The variable domain in full, completed from reference TRBV19 and TRBJ2-7, reads DGGITQSPKYLFRKEGQNVTLSCEQNLNHDAMYWYRQDPGQGLRLIYYSQIVNDFQKGDIAEGYSVSREKKESFPLTVTSAQKNPTAFYLCASSPGQGANEQYFGPGTRLTVT.

The chain couples TRBV18 to TRBJ2-5; 10 positions match TRBD2. This CDR3 comprises 15 residues. Germline values: CDR1 KGHSH, CDR2 LQKENI. Trimming took 4 bases from V and 4 from J; bases not matched to a gene: 6. The CDR3 bases are TGTGCCAGCTCACTCACCCTAGCGGGAGTAGAGACCCAGTACTTC. Translating it yields CASSLTLAGVETQYF. Looking up the rest from reference TRBV18 and TRBJ2-5 gives the full variable domain: NAGVMQNPRHLVRRRGQEARLRCSPMKGHSHVYWYRQLPEEGLKFMVYLQKENIIDESGMPKERFSAEFPKEGPSILRIQQVVRGDSAAYFCASSLTLAGVETQYFGPGTRLLVL.